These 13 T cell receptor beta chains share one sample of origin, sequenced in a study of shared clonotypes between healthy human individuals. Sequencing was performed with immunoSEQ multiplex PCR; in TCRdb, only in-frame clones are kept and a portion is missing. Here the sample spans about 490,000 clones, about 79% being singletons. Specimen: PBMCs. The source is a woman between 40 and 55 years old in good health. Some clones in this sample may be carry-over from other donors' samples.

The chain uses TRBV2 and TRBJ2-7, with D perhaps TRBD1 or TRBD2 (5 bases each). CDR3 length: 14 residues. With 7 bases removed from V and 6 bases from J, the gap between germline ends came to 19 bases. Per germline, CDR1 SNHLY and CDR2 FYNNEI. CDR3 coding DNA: TGTGCCAGCACAGGACTCCAGGGTGCTCTCGAGCAGTACTTC. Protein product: CASTGLQGALEQYF.

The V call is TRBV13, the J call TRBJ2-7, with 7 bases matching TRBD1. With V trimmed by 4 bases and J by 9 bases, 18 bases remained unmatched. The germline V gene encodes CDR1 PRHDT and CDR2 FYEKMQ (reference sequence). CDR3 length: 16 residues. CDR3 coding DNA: TGTGCCAGCAGCTCACTCGACAGGGTGGAAGCAACGAGGCAGTACTTC. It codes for CASSSLDRVEATRQYF.

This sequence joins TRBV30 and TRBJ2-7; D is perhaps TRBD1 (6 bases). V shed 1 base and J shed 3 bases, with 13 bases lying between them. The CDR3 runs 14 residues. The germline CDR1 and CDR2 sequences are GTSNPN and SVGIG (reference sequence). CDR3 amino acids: CAWSATGWGYEQYF. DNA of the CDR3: TGTGCCTGGAGTGCGACAGGTTGGGGCTACGAGCAGTACTTC.

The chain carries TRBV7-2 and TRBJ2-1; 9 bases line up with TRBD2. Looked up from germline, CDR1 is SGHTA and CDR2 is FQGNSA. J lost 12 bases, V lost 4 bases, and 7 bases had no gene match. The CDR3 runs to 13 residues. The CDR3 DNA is TGTGCCAGCAGCTACCAAGGACTAGCGTGGCAGTTCTTC. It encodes CASSYQGLAWQFF.

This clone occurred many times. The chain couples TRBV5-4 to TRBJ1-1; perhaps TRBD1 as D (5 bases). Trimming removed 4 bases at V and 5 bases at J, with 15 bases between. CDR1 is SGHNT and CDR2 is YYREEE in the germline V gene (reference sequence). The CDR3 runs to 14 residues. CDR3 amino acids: CASSPRGAWTEAFF. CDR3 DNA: TGTGCCAGCAGCCCTCGAGGGGCTTGGACTGAAGCTTTCTTT.

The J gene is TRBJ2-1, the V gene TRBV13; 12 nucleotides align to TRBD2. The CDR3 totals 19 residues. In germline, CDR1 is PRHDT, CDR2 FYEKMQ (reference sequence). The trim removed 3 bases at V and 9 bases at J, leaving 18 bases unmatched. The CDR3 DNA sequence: TGTGCCAGCAGCTTCCGATCTAGCGGGAGGGCCCTGGAAGGTGGTGAGCAGTTCTTC. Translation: CASSFRSSGRALEGGEQFF.

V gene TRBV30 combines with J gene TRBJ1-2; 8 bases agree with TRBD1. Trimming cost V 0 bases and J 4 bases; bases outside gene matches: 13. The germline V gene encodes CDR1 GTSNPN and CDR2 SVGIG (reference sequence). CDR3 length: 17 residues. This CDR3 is CAWSVLGGTGPFYGYTF. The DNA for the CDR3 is TGTGCCTGGAGTGTACTGGGGGGGACAGGCCCCTTCTATGGCTACACCTTC.

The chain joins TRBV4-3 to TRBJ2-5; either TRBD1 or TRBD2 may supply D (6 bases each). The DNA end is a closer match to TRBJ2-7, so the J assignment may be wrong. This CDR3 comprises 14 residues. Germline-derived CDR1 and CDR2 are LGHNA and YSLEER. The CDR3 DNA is TGCGCCAGCAGCTACCGATTGGGGGGCAACGAGCAGTACTTC. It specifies CASSYRLGGNEQYF.

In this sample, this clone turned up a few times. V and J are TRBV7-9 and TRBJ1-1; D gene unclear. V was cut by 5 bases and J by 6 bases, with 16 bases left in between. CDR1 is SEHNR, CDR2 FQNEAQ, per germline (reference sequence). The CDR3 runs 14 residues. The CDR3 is CASSPPAHGAEAFF. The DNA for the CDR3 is TGTGCCAGCAGCCCGCCGGCTCATGGGGCTGAAGCTTTCTTT.

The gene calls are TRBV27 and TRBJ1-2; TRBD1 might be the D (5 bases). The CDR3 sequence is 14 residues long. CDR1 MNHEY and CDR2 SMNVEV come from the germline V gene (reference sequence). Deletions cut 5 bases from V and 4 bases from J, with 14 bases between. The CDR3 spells CASSPQGTLYGYTF. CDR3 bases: TGTGCCAGCAGTCCTCAGGGCACCCTCTATGGCTACACCTTC.

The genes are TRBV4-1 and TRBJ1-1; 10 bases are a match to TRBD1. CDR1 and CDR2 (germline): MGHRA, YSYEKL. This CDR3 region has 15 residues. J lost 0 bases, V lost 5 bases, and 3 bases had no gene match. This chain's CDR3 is CASSWTGGMNTEAFF. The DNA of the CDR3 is TGCGCCAGCAGCTGGACAGGGGGGATGAACACTGAAGCTTTCTTT.

CDR3 in amino acids: CASSHYPAGVGREKLFF. CDR3 nucleotides: TGTGCCAGCAGCCATTACCCGGCCGGCGTAGGAAGGGAAAAACTGTTTTTT. The rearrangement joins TRBV14 to TRBJ1-4; no clear D gene. The length of the CDR3 is 17 residues. V shed 3 bases and J shed 8 bases, with 22 bases lying between them. The germline V gene encodes CDR1 SGHDN and CDR2 FVKESK.

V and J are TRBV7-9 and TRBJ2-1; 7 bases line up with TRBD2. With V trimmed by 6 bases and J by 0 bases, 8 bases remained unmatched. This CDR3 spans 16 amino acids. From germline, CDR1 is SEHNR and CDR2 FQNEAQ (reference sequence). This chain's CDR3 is CASSFLGLSSYNEQFF. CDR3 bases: TGTGCCAGCAGTTTTCTGGGACTAAGCTCCTACAATGAGCAGTTCTTC.